This entry concerns a single T cell receptor beta chain. Antigen unknown. The data are from a study of human T cells and chemical hapten exposure. General study points: Patch test score was positively correlated with the counts of PT1 expanded TCRs.

Attachment of unique molecular identifiers to individual cDNA molecules was performed in the library. Via MiXCR, TCRdb re-called the RACE reads, giving one row per CDR3 protein. The sample yields tens of thousands of distinct CDR3 sequences, more than 8% seen once. Time point in this sample: patch test 3, about 24 weeks after DPC sensitization. Treatment indicated: therapeutic diphenylcyclopropenone sensitization with weekly scalp DPC. Total RNA extraction was carried out from unfractionated whole blood. Trimming cost V 5 bases and J 5 bases; bases outside gene matches: 7. CDR3 size: 15 residues. Germline V gives CDR1 SGHVS, CDR2 FQNEAQ.

This sequence was found in a man aged 45-60 years with alopecia areata. Some clones in this sample may be carry-over from other donors' samples. The chain has TRBV7-8 and TRBJ1-5; 9 nucleotides align to TRBD1. Sample: whole blood, taken in connection with sensitization to the hapten diphenylcyclopropenone (DPC). The CDR3 nucleotides read TGTGCCAGCAGCGGGGGGACAGGGCCCTATCAGCCCCAGCATTTT. Its translation: CASSGGTGPYQPQHF.